These 5 T cell receptor beta chains were all obtained from the same sample, sequenced in a study of cytomegalovirus exposure and HLA in healthy donors. Use of 60 Vbeta and 13 Jbeta primers characterized the PCR. Repertoires were generated with immunoSEQ multiplex PCR, while TCRdb's copy carries only in-frame clones and drops some. The repertoire holds about 160,000 clones, with about 65% as singletons. The sample was PBMCs. All receptors come from a woman in her twenties or thirties in good health and CMV-seronegative.

This sequence joins TRBV7-8 and TRBJ1-5, with D unresolved. Looked up from germline, CDR1 is SGHVS and CDR2 is FQNEAQ. Trimming cost V 4 bases and J 0 bases, with 7 bases left between them. CDR3 length equals 14 residues. In nucleotides, the CDR3 is TGTGCCAGCAGCTCTGTTAATAGCAATCAGCCCCAGCATTTT. Its protein product is CASSSVNSNQPQHF. Full variable domain (rest looked up from reference TRBV7-8 and TRBJ1-5): GAGVSQSPRYKVAKRGQDVALRCDPISGHVSLFWYQQALGQGPEFLTYFQNEAQLDKSGLPSDRFFAERPEGSVSTLKIQRTQQEDSAVYLCASSSVNSNQPQHFGDGTRLSIL.

This clone has a handful of counts. The chain combines TRBV29-1 with TRBJ1-5; 9 positions match TRBD1. Losses at the gene ends were 7 bases for V and 2 bases for J; bases not matched to a gene: 9. From germline, CDR1 is SQVTM and CDR2 ANQGSEA. The CDR3 extends over 15 amino acids. Written as DNA, the CDR3 is TGCAGCGAACAACAGGGGGCGCGAGGCAATCAGCCCCAGCATTTT. Its protein is CSEQQGARGNQPQHF.

In its sample, this clone was seen a few times. The rearrangement links TRBV5-4 to TRBJ2-7; possibly TRBD1 for D (6 bases). The CDR3 extends over 14 amino acids. V lost 3 bases and J 6 bases, leaving 16 bases between the germline ends. The V gene's germline CDR1 is SGHNT and CDR2 YYREEE (reference sequence). The CDR3 is CASSSTGKVSEQYF. In nucleotides, the CDR3 is TGTGCCAGCAGCTCGACAGGTAAAGTTTCCGAGCAGTACTTC.

This sequence joins TRBV5-1 and TRBJ2-3; 10 nucleotides match TRBD2. The germline gives CDR1 SGHRS, CDR2 YFSETQ. This CDR3 comprises 15 residues. Trimming at V came to 4 bases and at J to 4 bases, leaving 6 bases not matched to a gene. The CDR3 reads CASSSSGRQSDTQYF. In nucleotides, the CDR3 is TGCGCCAGCAGCAGTAGCGGGAGGCAGTCAGATACGCAGTATTTT.

The chain combines TRBV10-3 with TRBJ1-1, with TRBD1 matching 9 bases. Germline CDR1 reads ENHRY; CDR2 reads SYGVKD. CDR3 length: 14 amino acids. The junction had 6 bases not matched to a gene; V was cut back by 6 bases and J by 4 bases. The DNA for the CDR3 is TGTGCCATCAGGCGGGACAGGGAAGCCACTGAAGCTTTCTTT. Translation gives CAIRRDREATEAFF.